The next 29 T cell receptor beta chains were all read from a single sample in a study of control samples from healthy donors and cancer patients. Using immunoSEQ multiplex PCR, the repertoire was profiled, and TCRdb retains in-frame clones only, with some absent. The data hold 120,000 or so clones, with about nine tenths observed a single time. The sequencing sample was made of blood. The receptors originated from a woman younger than 35 in good health.

The rearrangement links TRBV7-2 to TRBJ2-7, with 8 bases identical to TRBD1. This CDR3 region has 15 residues. The trim removed 5 bases at V and 2 bases at J, leaving 8 bases unmatched. Germline CDR1 reads SGHTA; CDR2 reads FQGNSA. The CDR3 reads CASSQGTGSPYEQYF. The CDR3 DNA reads as TGTGCCAGCAGCCAGGGGACAGGATCCCCCTACGAGCAGTACTTC.

The chain is built from TRBV6-2 or TRBV6-3 and TRBJ2-7; maybe TRBD1 (5 bases). V gave up 0 bases and J gave up 5 bases, with 20 bases separating them. The CDR3 covers 17 residues. CDR1 MNHEY and CDR2 SVGEGT come from the germline V gene. CDR3 sequence: CASSYSSSAPRAHEQYF. The CDR3 DNA reads as TGTGCCAGCAGTTACTCGAGTAGTGCCCCCAGGGCCCACGAGCAGTACTTC.

The chain uses TRBV7-3 and TRBJ2-1; possible D gene TRBD2, 5 bases. Germline-derived CDR1 and CDR2 are SGHTA and FQGTGA. The length of the CDR3 is 15 residues. V dropped 0 bases and J dropped 7 bases, with 13 bases sitting between them. In DNA form, the CDR3 reads TGTGCCAGCAGCTTAACGGCGTCTCGCGGGAATGAGCAGTTCTTC. It translates to CASSLTASRGNEQFF.

The rearrangement joins TRBV9 to TRBJ2-3, with 8 bases identical to TRBD2. The CDR3 is made up of 16 amino acids. Trimming took 4 bases from V and 1 from J; bases not matched to a gene: 8. Germline V gene data show CDR1 as SGDLS and CDR2 as YYNGEE. This CDR3 is CASSTRREGGTDTQYF. The CDR3 DNA reads TGTGCCAGCAGCACCCGTCGGGAGGGGGGCACAGATACGCAGTATTTT. Using reference TRBV9 and TRBJ2-3 for the parts outside the CDR3, the full variable domain is DSGVTQTPKHLITATGQRVTLRCSPRSGDLSVYWYQQSLDQGLQFLIQYYNGEERAKGNILERFSAQQFPDLHSELNLSSLELGDSALYFCASSTRREGGTDTQYFGPGTRLTVL.

The chain couples TRBV4-3 to TRBJ2-1; 10 bases agree with TRBD2. Trimming took 2 bases from V and 5 from J; bases not matched to a gene: 6. From germline, CDR1 is LGHNA and CDR2 YSLEER. There are 16 residues in the CDR3. The CDR3 region has the DNA TGCGCCAGCAGCCAAATAAGCGGGGGGGCCCACAATGAGCAGTTCTTC. It translates to CASSQISGGAHNEQFF.

The rearrangement links TRBV24-1 to TRBJ1-2, with 7 bases fitting TRBD1. CDR1 and CDR2 from the germline V gene are KGHDR and SFDVKD. The CDR3 has 13 residues. The V gene end was trimmed by 3 bases and the J gene end by 3 bases; junction bases not matched to a gene: 0. CDR3 protein: CATSDDRDYGYTF. As DNA, the CDR3 is TGTGCCACCAGTGATGACAGGGACTATGGCTACACCTTC.

The V gene is TRBV5-6, the J gene TRBJ2-2; D may be TRBD1 (6 bases). This CDR3 has 16 residues. V was shortened by 2 bases and J by 5 bases, with 16 bases between the two germline ends. CDR1 and CDR2 from the germline V gene are SGHDT and YYEEEE. CDR3 in amino acids: CASSFITLTGTGELFF. CDR3 nucleotides: TGTGCCAGCAGCTTCATCACCCTCACAGGGACCGGGGAGCTGTTTTTT.

The gene calls are TRBV27 and TRBJ1-1, with unresolved D. CDR1 and CDR2 from the germline V gene are MNHEY and SMNVEV (reference sequence). V was shortened by 3 bases and J by 7 bases, with 18 bases between the two germline ends. The CDR3 has 15 residues. The CDR3 DNA is TGTGCCAGCAGTTTCTCCTTGAGCGCAGGAGTTGAAGCTTTCTTT. It specifies CASSFSLSAGVEAFF.

V usage is TRBV19 and J usage is TRBJ2-2; TRBD2 might be the D (5 bases). This CDR3 spans 16 amino acids. Germline lookup yields CDR1 LNHDA and CDR2 SQIVND (reference sequence). The V and J ends lost 1 base and 5 bases respectively, with 14 bases between them. CDR3 amino acids: CASSIVPPGGTGELFF. CDR3 DNA: TGTGCCAGTAGTATAGTACCACCGGGCGGGACCGGGGAGCTGTTTTTT. Supplemented by reference TRBV19 and TRBJ2-2, the full variable domain reads DGGITQSPKYLFRKEGQNVTLSCEQNLNHDAMYWYRQDPGQGLRLIYYSQIVNDFQKGDIAEGYSVSREKKESFPLTVTSAQKNPTAFYLCASSIVPPGGTGELFFGEGSRLTVL.

The chain carries TRBV7-2 and TRBJ1-4; D not resolved. This CDR3 spans 13 amino acids. Per germline, CDR1 SGHTA and CDR2 FQGNSA. Trimming left V 2 bases short and J 7 bases short, with 8 bases between. CDR3 protein: CASSLNAGEKLFF. CDR3 coding DNA: TGTGCCAGCAGCTTAAATGCAGGTGAAAAACTGTTTTTT.

This sequence joins TRBV3-1 (or the pseudogene TRBV3-2) and TRBJ2-1; 11 bases map to TRBD2. Germline CDR1 LGHDT, CDR2 YNNKEL (reference sequence). The V gene end was trimmed by 0 bases and the J gene end by 10 bases; junction bases not matched to a gene: 2. The CDR3 sequence is 14 residues long. The CDR3: CASSQDRLAGEQFF. CDR3 DNA sequence: TGTGCCAGCAGCCAAGACCGACTAGCGGGAGAGCAGTTCTTC.

The gene calls are TRBV6-2 or TRBV6-3 and TRBJ1-1, with a possible D match to TRBD1 (5 bases). Germline CDR1 is MNHEY and CDR2 is SVGEGT. Trimming stripped 2 bases from V and 1 base from J, with 8 bases between. The CDR3 is 14 residues long. CDR3 bases: TGTGCCAGCAGTTACGACAGAAAGAACACTGAAGCTTTCTTT. Residues: CASSYDRKNTEAFF.

The CDR3 sequence: CASSLRFGDAGEETQYF. CDR3 bases: TGTGCCAGCAGTTTAAGGTTCGGGGATGCGGGAGAAGAGACCCAGTACTTC. This sequence joins TRBV27 and TRBJ2-5, with TRBD2 identical over 7 bases. The CDR3 is 17 residues long. With 2 bases clipped from V and 3 bases from J, the junction kept 12 bases outside the gene matches. Germline V gene sequence: CDR1 MNHEY, CDR2 SMNVEV (reference sequence).

The V gene is TRBV30, the J gene TRBJ2-7, with D perhaps being TRBD1 or TRBD2 (5 bases each). Germline-derived CDR1 and CDR2 are GTSNPN and SVGIG (reference sequence). Trimming stripped 5 bases from V and 4 bases from J, with 18 bases between. This CDR3 has 14 residues. The CDR3 protein is CAWEAGTFGYEQYF. The DNA for the CDR3 is TGTGCCTGGGAGGCCGGGACCTTCGGGTACGAGCAGTACTTC.

This chain joins TRBV30 and TRBJ1-2; D is unclear. This CDR3 is built from 14 residues. CDR1 and CDR2 (germline): GTSNPN, SVGIG (reference sequence). The V gene lost 2 bases and the J gene lost 7 bases, with 17 bases spanning the gap. Written as DNA, the CDR3 is TGTGCCTGGAGTACCTCGACGCGGTTGGGTGGCTACACCTTC. This sequence encodes CAWSTSTRLGGYTF.

J is TRBJ2-7 and V is TRBV5-5; D possibly corresponds to TRBD1 (6 bases). V lost 0 bases and J lost 4, with 14 bases in between. CDR3 length: 15 residues. The germline gives CDR1 SGHKS, CDR2 YYEKEE (reference sequence). CDR3 protein: CASSLVPRGLYEQYF. The CDR3 DNA sequence: TGTGCCAGCAGCTTGGTCCCCAGGGGATTATACGAGCAGTACTTC.

This chain uses TRBV4-2 with TRBJ2-3, with a weak D call TRBD2 (6 bases). The length of the CDR3 is 16 residues. The V end lost 0 bases, the J end lost 2 bases, and 12 bases lay between the germline ends. CDR1 and CDR2 (germline): LGHNA, YNFKEQ. The CDR3 coding sequence is TGTGCCAGCAGCCAAGAGGCCCAGGGACTCACAGATACGCAGTATTTT. Translated: CASSQEAQGLTDTQYF.

The chain uses TRBV5-8 and TRBJ1-2; D is ambiguous. The V end was cut by 0 bases, the J end by 4 bases, with 10 bases between. Looked up from germline, CDR1 is SGHTS and CDR2 is YDEGEE. The CDR3 extends over 14 amino acids. Here the CDR3 reads CASSLESGSYGYTF. CDR3 nucleotide sequence: TGTGCCAGCAGCTTGGAGTCGGGCAGCTATGGCTACACCTTC.

The CDR3 is CSVGRGPYEQYF. As DNA, the CDR3 is TGCAGCGTTGGCAGGGGACCCTACGAGCAGTACTTC. This chain connects TRBV29-1 to TRBJ2-7, with D maybe TRBD1 (6 bases). Germline V lookup: CDR1 SQVTM, CDR2 ANQGSEA. Trimming took 4 bases from V and 2 from J, leaving 9 bases between them. CDR3 length equals 12 residues.

J is TRBJ2-2 and V is TRBV19, with 8 positions matching TRBD1. V was clipped by 5 bases and J by 6 bases; unmatched bases: 5. This CDR3 is built from 14 residues. The germline gives CDR1 LNHDA, CDR2 SQIVND (reference sequence). This chain's CDR3 is CASSFTGGSGELFF. Here the CDR3 DNA reads TGTGCCAGTAGTTTCACAGGGGGGTCCGGGGAGCTGTTTTTT.

This chain connects TRBV18 to TRBJ1-5, with D perhaps matching TRBD1 (5 bases). The CDR3 is 16 residues long. Germline V gene sequence: CDR1 KGHSH, CDR2 LQKENI. Trimming stripped 6 bases from V and 1 base from J, with 16 bases between. DNA of the CDR3: TGTGCCAGCTCGCCGCTGGGGGGAAGGAGCAATCAGCCCCAGCATTTT. This codes for CASSPLGGRSNQPQHF.

This chain connects TRBV6-6 to TRBJ1-1, with TRBD1 matching over 12 bases. The CDR3 length is 16 residues. Losses at the gene ends were 4 bases for V and 3 bases for J; bases not matched to a gene: 6. Germline loops: CDR1 MNHNY, CDR2 SVGAGI (reference sequence). The DNA for the CDR3 is TGTGCCAGCAGTTCGGGACAGGGGGCCTACCACACTGAAGCTTTCTTT. Protein: CASSSGQGAYHTEAFF.

CDR3 sequence reads: CASSRSRGSDQPQHF. The CDR3 bases are TGTGCCAGCAGCAGATCCAGGGGAAGTGATCAGCCCCAGCATTTT. V is TRBV27 and J is TRBJ1-5, with D possibly matching TRBD1 (6 bases). CDR1 and CDR2 (germline): MNHEY, SMNVEV (reference sequence). V was cut by 6 bases and J by 5 bases, with 17 bases left in between. This CDR3 is 15 amino acids long.

DNA of the CDR3: TGTGCCAGCAGCTGGGGACAGGGGGGATTCACCGGGGAGCTGTTTTTT. Amino acids: CASSWGQGGFTGELFF. The chain combines TRBV5-4 with TRBJ2-2; 11 bases are shared with TRBD1. This CDR3 spans 16 amino acids. Germline values: CDR1 SGHNT, CDR2 YYREEE (reference sequence). V lost 3 bases, J lost 4 bases, and 5 bases stayed unmatched.

The table lists this clone with a count of one. J is TRBJ1-1 and V is TRBV7-2; D perhaps matches TRBD1 (6 bases). Germline V lookup: CDR1 SGHTA, CDR2 FQGNSA. V lost 2 bases and J 4 bases, leaving 11 bases between the germline ends. The CDR3 totals 14 residues. The CDR3 DNA reads TGTGCCAGCAGCTTATCAGGGGCTATCACTGAAGCTTTCTTT. Its translation is CASSLSGAITEAFF.

V usage is TRBV19 and J usage is TRBJ1-2; TRBD1 aligns across 7 bases. CDR3 length equals 17 residues. After removal of 3 bases from V and 4 bases from J, the junction contained 14 bases not matched to a gene. The germline CDR1 and CDR2 sequences are LNHDA and SQIVND (reference sequence). DNA for the CDR3: TGTGCCAGTAGTATGGGACGGGACAGCGAATTTGTCTATGGCTACACCTTC. This translates into CASSMGRDSEFVYGYTF.

CDR3 protein: CASSPYTGAPTQYF. CDR3 sequence (DNA): TGTGCCAGCAGCCCGTACACCGGGGCCCCGACCCAGTACTTC. V and J are TRBV3-1 (or the pseudogene TRBV3-2) and TRBJ2-5, with D perhaps being TRBD1 or TRBD2 (5 bases each). Germline values: CDR1 LGHDT, CDR2 YNNKEL (reference sequence). The CDR3 length is 14 residues. The V and J ends lost 4 bases and 7 bases respectively, with 16 bases between them.

V is TRBV30 and J is TRBJ1-3; D call uncertain. Germline V gene data show CDR1 as GTSNPN and CDR2 as SVGIG (reference sequence). CDR3 size: 12 residues. V was cut by 6 bases and J by 2 bases, with 8 bases left in between. CDR3 in amino acids: CACQVAGNTIYF. The CDR3 bases are TGTGCCTGTCAGGTAGCTGGAAACACCATATATTTT.

This sequence joins TRBV30 and TRBJ2-7, with a tentative D call TRBD1 (6 bases). CDR3 length: 13 residues. V shed 4 bases and J shed 4 bases, with 14 bases lying between them. The germline V gene has CDR1 GTSNPN and CDR2 SVGIG (reference sequence). The CDR3 loop reads CAWNIGQTYEQYF. As DNA, the CDR3 is TGTGCCTGGAACATCGGACAGACGTACGAGCAGTACTTC.